This T cell receptor beta chain was sequenced in a study of yellow fever vaccine responses in identical twins. TCRdb itself ran the RT-PCR reads through MiXCR, one entry per CDR3 protein. The repertoire holds 5,000 to 6,500 distinct CDR3 sequences, with 70% to 90% as singletons. This CDR3 is built from 15 residues. From germline, CDR1 is ENHRY and CDR2 SYGVKD. The trim removed 4 bases at V and 5 bases at J, leaving 4 bases unmatched. The TCR was taken from a woman between 18 and 29 years old who received the yellow fever vaccine. The chain carries TRBV10-3 and TRBJ2-5; TRBD2 aligns across 13 bases. The sequences come from T cells from blood (PBMCs), unsorted or a sorted subset (not recorded which), collected before or after yellow fever vaccination (not recorded which). In DNA, the CDR3 is TGTGCCATCAGTGCGGGACTAGCGGGGCAGGAGACCCAGTACTTC. It specifies CAISAGLAGQETQYF.